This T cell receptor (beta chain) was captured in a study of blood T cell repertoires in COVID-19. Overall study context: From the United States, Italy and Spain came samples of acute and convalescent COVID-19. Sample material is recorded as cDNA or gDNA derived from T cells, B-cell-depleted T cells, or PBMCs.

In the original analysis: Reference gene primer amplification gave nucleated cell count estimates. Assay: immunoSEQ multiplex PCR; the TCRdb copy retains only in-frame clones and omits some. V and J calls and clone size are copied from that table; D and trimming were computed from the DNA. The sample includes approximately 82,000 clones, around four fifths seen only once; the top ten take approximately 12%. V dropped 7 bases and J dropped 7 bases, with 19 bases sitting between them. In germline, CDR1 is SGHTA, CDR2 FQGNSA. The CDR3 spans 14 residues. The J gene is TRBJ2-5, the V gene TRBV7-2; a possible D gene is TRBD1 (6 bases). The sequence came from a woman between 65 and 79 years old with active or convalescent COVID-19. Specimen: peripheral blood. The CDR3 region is CASIFLGPTGTQYF. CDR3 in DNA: TGTGCCAGCATCTTCCTTGGACCGACAGGGACCCAGTACTTC.